What follows is one T cell receptor beta chain and its context. This entry belongs to a study of memory CD4+ T cells and cytomegalovirus serostatus. The sort gate was single viable CD3+CD4+CD8-CD45RO+ cells for memory CD4+ T cells. Clones were sequenced by immunoSEQ multiplex PCR, and TCRdb holds only the in-frame ones, with some missing. Among about 57,000 clones listed, roughly 80% were seen once. The CDR3 covers 15 residues. Trimming removed 3 bases at V and 4 bases at J, with 13 bases between. CDR1 MNHNS and CDR2 SASEGT come from the germline V gene. The sequenced material came from memory CD4+ T cells from blood. This receptor was taken from an adult in good health and CMV-seronegative. This chain links TRBV6-1 with TRBJ1-5, with TRBD1 as a possible D gene (5 bases). Here the CDR3 DNA reads TGTGCCAGCAGTGAGGGGGTATTGGGAAATCAGCCCCAGCATTTT. Its protein product is CASSEGVLGNQPQHF.